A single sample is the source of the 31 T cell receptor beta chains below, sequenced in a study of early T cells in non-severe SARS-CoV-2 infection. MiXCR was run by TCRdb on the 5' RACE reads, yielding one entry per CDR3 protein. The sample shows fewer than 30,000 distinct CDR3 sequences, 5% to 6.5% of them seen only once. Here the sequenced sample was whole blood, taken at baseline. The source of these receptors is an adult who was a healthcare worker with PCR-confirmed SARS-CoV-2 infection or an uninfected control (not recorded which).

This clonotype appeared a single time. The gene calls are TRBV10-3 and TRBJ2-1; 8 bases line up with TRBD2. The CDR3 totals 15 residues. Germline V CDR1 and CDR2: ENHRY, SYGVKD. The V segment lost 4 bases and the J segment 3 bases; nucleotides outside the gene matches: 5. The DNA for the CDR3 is TGTGCCATCAGTGGTGAGCGGGGGCTCTACAATGAGCAGTTCTTC. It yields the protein CAISGERGLYNEQFF.

The CDR3 bases are TGTGCCAGCAGCTTGTCGCAGACTAGCGGGTGGACAGATACGCAGTATTTT. This encodes CASSLSQTSGWTDTQYF. The chain links TRBV7-9 to TRBJ2-3; 10 bases match TRBD2. The V gene end was trimmed by 3 bases and the J gene end by 3 bases; junction bases not matched to a gene: 9. Germline CDR1 SEHNR, CDR2 FQNEAQ (reference sequence). This CDR3 contains 17 residues.

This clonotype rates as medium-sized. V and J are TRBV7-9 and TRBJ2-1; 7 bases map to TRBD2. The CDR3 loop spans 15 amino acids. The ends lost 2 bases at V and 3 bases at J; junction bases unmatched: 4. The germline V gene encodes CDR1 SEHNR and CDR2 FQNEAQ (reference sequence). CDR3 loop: CASSLILANYNEQFF. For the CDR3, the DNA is TGTGCCAGCAGCTTAATACTAGCGAACTACAATGAGCAGTTCTTC.

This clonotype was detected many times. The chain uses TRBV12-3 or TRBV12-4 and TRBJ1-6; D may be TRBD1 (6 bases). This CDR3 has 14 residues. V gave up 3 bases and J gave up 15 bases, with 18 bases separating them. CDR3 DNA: TGTGCCAGCAGTTTTGGGTCCGGGGGGCCGGACCTCCACTTT. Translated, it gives CASSFGSGGPDLHF.

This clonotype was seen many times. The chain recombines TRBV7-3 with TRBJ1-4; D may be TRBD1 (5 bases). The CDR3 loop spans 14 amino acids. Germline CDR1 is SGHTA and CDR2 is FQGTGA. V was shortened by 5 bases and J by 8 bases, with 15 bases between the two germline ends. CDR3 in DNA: TGTGCCAGCAGCCAGGACATCGAAGGAGAAAAACTGTTTTTT. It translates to CASSQDIEGEKLFF.

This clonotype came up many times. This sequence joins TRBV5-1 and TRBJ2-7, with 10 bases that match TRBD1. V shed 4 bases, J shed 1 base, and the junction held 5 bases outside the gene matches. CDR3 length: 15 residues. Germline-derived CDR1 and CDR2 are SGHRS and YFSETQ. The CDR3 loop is CASSNRDRGSYEQYF. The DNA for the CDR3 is TGCGCCAGCAGCAACCGGGACAGGGGTTCCTACGAGCAGTACTTC.

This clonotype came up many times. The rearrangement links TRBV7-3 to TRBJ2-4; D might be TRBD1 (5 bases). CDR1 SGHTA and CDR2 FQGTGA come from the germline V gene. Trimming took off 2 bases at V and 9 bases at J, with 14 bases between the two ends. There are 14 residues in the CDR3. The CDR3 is CASSLDTQGGIQYF. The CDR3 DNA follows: TGTGCCAGCAGCTTAGATACCCAGGGTGGCATTCAGTACTTC. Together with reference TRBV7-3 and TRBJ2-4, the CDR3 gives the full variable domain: GAGVSQTPSNKVTEKGKYVELRCDPISGHTALYWYRQSLGQGPEFLIYFQGTGAADDSGLPNDRFFAVRPEGSVSTLKIQRTERGDSAVYLCASSLDTQGGIQYFGAGTRLSVL.

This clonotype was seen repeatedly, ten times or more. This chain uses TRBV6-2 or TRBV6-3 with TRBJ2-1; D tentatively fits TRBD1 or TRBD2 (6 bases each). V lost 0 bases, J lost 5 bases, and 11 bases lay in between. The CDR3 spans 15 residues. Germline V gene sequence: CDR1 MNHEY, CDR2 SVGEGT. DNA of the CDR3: TGTGCCAGCAGTTACTCCGTGAGGGGGGACAATGAGCAGTTCTTC. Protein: CASSYSVRGDNEQFF.

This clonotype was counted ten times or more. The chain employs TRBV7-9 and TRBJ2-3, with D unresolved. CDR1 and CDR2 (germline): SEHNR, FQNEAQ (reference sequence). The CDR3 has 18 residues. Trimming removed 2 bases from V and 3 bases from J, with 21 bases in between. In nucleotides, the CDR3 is TGTGCCAGCAGCTTACCCCCCAGAGGCACTGGACGAACAGATACGCAGTATTTT. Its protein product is CASSLPPRGTGRTDTQYF.

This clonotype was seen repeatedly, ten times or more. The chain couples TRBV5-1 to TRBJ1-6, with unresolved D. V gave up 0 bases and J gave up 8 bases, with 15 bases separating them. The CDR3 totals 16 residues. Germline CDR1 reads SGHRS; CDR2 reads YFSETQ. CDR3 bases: TGCGCCAGCAGCTTGGACGCTGGAAGGCGGGATTCACCCCTCCACTTT. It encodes CASSLDAGRRDSPLHF.

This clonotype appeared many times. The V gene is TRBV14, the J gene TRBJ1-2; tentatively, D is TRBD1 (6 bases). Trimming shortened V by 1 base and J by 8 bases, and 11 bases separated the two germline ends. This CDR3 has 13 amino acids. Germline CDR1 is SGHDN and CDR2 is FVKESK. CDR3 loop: CASSQVWGQGYTF. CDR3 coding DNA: TGTGCCAGCAGCCAAGTCTGGGGGCAAGGCTACACCTTC.

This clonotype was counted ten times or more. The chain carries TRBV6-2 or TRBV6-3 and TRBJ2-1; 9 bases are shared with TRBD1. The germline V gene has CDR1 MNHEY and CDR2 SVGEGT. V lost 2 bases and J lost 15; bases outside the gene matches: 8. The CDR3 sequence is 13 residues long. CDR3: CASSYPRTGERFF. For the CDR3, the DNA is TGTGCCAGCAGTTACCCCAGGACAGGGGAAAGGTTCTTC.

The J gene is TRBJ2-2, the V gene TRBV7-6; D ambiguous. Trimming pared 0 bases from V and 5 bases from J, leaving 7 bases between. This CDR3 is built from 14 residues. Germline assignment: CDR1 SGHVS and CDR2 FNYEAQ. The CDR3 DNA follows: TGTGCCAGCAGCTTAGCGTACGGGACCGGGGAGCTGTTTTTT. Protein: CASSLAYGTGELFF.

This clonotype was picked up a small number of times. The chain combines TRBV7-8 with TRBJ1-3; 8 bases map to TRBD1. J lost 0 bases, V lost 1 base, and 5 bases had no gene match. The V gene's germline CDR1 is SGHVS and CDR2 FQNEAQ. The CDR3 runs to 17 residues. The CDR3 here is CASSLEGDRISGNTIYF. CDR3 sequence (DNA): TGTGCCAGCAGCTTAGAGGGGGACAGGATCTCTGGAAACACCATATATTTT.

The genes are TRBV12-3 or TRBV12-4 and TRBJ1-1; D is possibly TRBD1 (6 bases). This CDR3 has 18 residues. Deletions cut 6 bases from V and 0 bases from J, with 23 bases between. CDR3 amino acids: CASRFAAPVGGLNTEAFF. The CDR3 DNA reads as TGTGCCAGCAGGTTCGCAGCCCCGGTGGGGGGCTTGAACACTGAAGCTTTCTTT.

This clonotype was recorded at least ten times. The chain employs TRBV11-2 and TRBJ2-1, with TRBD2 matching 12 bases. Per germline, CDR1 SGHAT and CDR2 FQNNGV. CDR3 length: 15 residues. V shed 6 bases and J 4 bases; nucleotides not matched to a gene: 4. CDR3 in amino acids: CASRQTSGSYNEQFF. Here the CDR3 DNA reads TGTGCCAGCAGACAGACTAGCGGGAGTTACAATGAGCAGTTCTTC.

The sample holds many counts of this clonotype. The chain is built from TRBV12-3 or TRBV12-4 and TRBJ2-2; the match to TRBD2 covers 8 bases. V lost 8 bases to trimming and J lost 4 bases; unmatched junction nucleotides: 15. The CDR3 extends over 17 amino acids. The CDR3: CASSPFGSGGSTGELFF. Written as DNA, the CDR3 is TGTGCCAGCTCCCCCTTCGGGAGCGGGGGCAGCACCGGGGAGCTGTTTTTT.

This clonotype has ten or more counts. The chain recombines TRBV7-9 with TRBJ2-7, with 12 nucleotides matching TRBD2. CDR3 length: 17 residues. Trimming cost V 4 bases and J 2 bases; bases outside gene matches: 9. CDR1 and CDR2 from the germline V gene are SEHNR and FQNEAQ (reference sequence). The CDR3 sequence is CASSSTGTSGLTYEQYF. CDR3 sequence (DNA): TGTGCCAGCAGCTCCACCGGGACTAGCGGGCTCACCTACGAGCAGTACTTC.

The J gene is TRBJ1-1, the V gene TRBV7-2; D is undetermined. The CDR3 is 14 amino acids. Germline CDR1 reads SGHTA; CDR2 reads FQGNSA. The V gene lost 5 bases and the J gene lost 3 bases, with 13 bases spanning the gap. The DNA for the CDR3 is TGTGCCAGCAGCCCCCCCTGGTCGGACACTGAAGCTTTCTTT. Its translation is CASSPPWSDTEAFF.

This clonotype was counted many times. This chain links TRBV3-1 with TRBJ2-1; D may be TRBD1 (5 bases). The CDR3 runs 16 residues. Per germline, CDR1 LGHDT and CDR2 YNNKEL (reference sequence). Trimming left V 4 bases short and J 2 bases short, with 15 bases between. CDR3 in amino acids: CASSPRWGGTYNEQFF. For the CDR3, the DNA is TGTGCCAGCAGCCCCCGGTGGGGCGGAACCTACAATGAGCAGTTCTTC.

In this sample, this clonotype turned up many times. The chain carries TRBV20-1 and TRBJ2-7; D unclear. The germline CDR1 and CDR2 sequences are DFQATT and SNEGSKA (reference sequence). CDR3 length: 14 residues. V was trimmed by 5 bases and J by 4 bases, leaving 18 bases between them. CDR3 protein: CSAGWSDPRYEQYF. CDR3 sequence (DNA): TGCAGTGCTGGCTGGTCGGATCCGCGGTACGAGCAGTACTTC.

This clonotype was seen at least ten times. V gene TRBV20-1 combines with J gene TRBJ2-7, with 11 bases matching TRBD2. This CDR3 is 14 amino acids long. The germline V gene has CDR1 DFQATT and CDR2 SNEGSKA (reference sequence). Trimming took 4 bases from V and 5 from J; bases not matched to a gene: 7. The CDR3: CSATPLAGDHEQYF. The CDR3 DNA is TGCAGTGCTACCCCACTAGCGGGGGACCACGAGCAGTACTTC.

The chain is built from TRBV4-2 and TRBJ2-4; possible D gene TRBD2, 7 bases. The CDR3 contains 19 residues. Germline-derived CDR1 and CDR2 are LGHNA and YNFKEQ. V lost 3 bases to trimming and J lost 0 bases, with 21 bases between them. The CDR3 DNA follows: TGTGCCAGCAGCCATCCGAAAGGGGGGGGAACCTTAGCCAAAAACATTCAGTACTTC. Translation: CASSHPKGGGTLAKNIQYF.

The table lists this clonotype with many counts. The CDR3 reads CASGPPMNEQFF. DNA of the CDR3: TGTGCCAGCGGACCCCCGATGAATGAGCAGTTCTTC. The rearrangement uses TRBV11-2 and TRBJ2-1; D not certain. The length of the CDR3 is 12 residues. CDR1 and CDR2 (germline): SGHAT, FQNNGV. V lost 8 bases and J 7 bases, leaving 12 bases between the germline ends.

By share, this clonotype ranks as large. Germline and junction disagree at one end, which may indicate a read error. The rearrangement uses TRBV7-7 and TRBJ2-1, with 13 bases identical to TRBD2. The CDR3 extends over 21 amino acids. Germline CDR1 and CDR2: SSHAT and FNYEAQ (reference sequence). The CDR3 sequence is CASSLAPPGTSGISTYNEQFF. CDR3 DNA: TGTGCTAGCAGCTTAGCTCCCCCCGGGACTAGCGGGATCTCAACCTACAATGAGCAGTTCTTC.

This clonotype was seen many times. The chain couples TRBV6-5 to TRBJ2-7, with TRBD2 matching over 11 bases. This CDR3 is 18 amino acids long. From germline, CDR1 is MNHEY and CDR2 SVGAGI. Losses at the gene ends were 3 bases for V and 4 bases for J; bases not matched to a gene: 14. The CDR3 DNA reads TGTGCCAGCAGTTATAGACACATCACTAGCGGGAGTATATACGAGCAGTACTTC. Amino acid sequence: CASSYRHITSGSIYEQYF.

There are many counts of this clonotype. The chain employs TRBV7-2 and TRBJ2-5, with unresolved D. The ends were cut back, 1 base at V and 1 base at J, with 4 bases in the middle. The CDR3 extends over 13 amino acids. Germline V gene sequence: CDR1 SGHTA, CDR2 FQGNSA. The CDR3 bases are TGTGCCAGCAGCTTAGGGGCCCAAGAGACCCAGTACTTC. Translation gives CASSLGAQETQYF.

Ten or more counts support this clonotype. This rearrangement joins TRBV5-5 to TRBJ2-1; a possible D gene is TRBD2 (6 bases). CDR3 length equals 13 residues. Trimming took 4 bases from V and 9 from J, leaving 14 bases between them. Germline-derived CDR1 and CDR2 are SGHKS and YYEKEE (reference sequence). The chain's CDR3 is CASSLMGGAEQFF. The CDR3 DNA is TGTGCCAGCAGCCTCATGGGGGGTGCTGAGCAGTTCTTC.

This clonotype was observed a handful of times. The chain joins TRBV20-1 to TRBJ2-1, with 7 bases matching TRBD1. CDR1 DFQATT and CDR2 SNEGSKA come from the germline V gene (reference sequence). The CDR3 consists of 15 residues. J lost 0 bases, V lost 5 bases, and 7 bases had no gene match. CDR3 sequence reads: CSAQRGPSSYNEQFF. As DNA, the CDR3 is TGCAGTGCTCAGAGGGGGCCTAGCTCCTACAATGAGCAGTTCTTC.

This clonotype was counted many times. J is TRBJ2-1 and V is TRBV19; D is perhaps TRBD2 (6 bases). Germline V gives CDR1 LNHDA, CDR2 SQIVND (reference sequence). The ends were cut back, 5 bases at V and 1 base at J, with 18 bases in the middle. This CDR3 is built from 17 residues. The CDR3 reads CASSPRDGSWSYNEQFF. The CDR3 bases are TGTGCCAGTAGTCCCCGGGACGGGAGCTGGTCCTACAATGAGCAGTTCTTC. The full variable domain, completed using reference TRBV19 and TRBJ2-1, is DGGITQSPKYLFRKEGQNVTLSCEQNLNHDAMYWYRQDPGQGLRLIYYSQIVNDFQKGDIAEGYSVSREKKESFPLTVTSAQKNPTAFYLCASSPRDGSWSYNEQFFGPGTRLTVL.

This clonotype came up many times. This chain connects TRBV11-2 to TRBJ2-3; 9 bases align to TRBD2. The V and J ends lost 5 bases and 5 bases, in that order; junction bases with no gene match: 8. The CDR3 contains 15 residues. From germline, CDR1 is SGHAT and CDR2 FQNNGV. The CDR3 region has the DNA TGTGCCAGCAGCAGGACTAGCGACAAGGGAGATACGCAGTATTTT. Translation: CASSRTSDKGDTQYF.